This TCR beta chain emerged from a study of Ad26.COV2.S vaccination and SARS-CoV-2 variants. Treatment indicated: 15 to 20 received Ad26.COV2.S at low or high dose, single or two shots; roughly five received placebo; per-sample allocation not given. Collection of samples fell on day 63 after the first vaccine or placebo injection. This CDR3 has 15 residues. After removal of 5 bases from V and 8 bases from J, the junction contained 14 bases not matched to a gene. CDR1 SGHAT and CDR2 FQNNGV come from the germline V gene. Overall study results and limits: There was reportedly substantial breadth in spike-specific CD8+ and CD4+ T cell responses after vaccination.

Notes on this clone: Antigen unknown.

Libraries were prepared by immunoSEQ multiplex PCR; TCRdb keeps only in-frame clonotypes and omits some of them. The data hold about 400,000 clones, with over 75% observed a single time. The V gene is TRBV11-2, the J gene TRBJ1-2; TRBD1 agrees at 7 bases. This material consisted of peripheral blood, taken in a trial of Ad26.COV2.S vaccine versus placebo. The source of this sequence is a person between 18 and 65 years old who received the Ad26.COV2.S COVID-19 vaccine or a placebo. CDR3 sequence: CASSLLIGQAGGYTF. The CDR3 nucleotides are TGTGCCAGCAGCCTGTTGATAGGACAGGCCGGGGGCTACACCTTC. Supplemented by reference TRBV11-2 and TRBJ1-2, the full variable domain reads EAGVAQSPRYKIIEKRQSVAFWCNPISGHATLYWYQQILGQGPKLLIQFQNNGVVDDSQLPKDRFSAERLKGVDSTLKIQPAKLEDSAVYLCASSLLIGQAGGYTFGSGTRLTVV.